This TCR beta chain appears in the sequencing data of a study of metastatic and nonmetastatic thyroid tumors (dated by TCRdb to 2020 to 2022). The study in broad terms: The researchers compared repertoires between peripheral blood samples and tumor or nodule tissue samples from patients with malignant or benign thyroid disease.

Regarding this clone: The specificity of this receptor is unknown. It has no much larger one-base neighbor in the sample; base qualities were not kept.

Taken from the germline V gene (reference sequence), the CDR1 and CDR2 loops are DFQATT and SNEGSKA. The CDR3 holds 14 amino acids from the cysteine to the phenylalanine. Only the CDR3 DNA is retained, 42 bases long and in frame from the first base. The library was built by means of PCR. TCRdb records Illumina HiSeq 4000 as the sequencer. High-throughput sequencing was used to profile the TCR beta-chain CDR3 region of each patient. On the study's bioinformatics: A classifier to discriminate distant-metastatic papillary thyroid cancer patients was built from CDR3 differences across clinicopathological groups. The Shannon index was used to assess repertoire diversity, and the Morisita-Horn index was used to assess tumor-blood repertoire similarity. The public reads were run again by TCRdb, first through fastp at Q25 and then through MiXCR, and only productive beta chains were kept. The V and J calls and clone size come from TCRdb's table, not from the authors' own analysis. Counted in this sample were about 15,000 clones; about a quarter of them appeared once. The top ten clones comprise approximately 11% of the sample.

No treatment had been received by any patient before thyroid surgery. Patient clinical samples collected from about 2011 to 2019 were retrospectively analysed using T-cell receptor beta sequencing. General study outcomes and caveats: In both blood and tumor samples, malignant tumors were reported to have significantly higher TCR beta diversity than benign nodules.

The receptor chain draws on TRBV20-1 and TRBJ2-7; TRBD2 is possibly the D segment (5 matching bases). Sample: tumor tissue. This clonotype originated in a female donor with papillary thyroid cancer or a benign thyroid nodule (not recorded which). Some clones in this sample may be carry-over from other donors' samples. The DNA sequence is given as TGCAGCAACCGGGCGGCACTAGTAGGCTACGAGCAGTACTTC. This sequence encodes CSNRAALVGYEQYF.